This T cell receptor beta chain came from a study of graft-versus-host responses after intestinal transplantation. Study context: All recipients were transplanted with multivisceral, liver-intestinal, or isolated intestinal grafts. Among the recipients, all got anti-thymocyte globulin induction and then tacrolimus and steroids for roughly three years.

TCRdb's copy holds only in-frame clones and misses some; the assay was immunoSEQ multiplex PCR. The sample lists under 80,000 clones, about nine tenths seen once, with under 0.85% in the top ten. To note about this clone: Its antigen is not known.

Study-wide results and caveats: GvH clones detected in recipient marrow included some appearing first in ileum or blood. Declining HvG levels early post-transplant were linked to peak circulating GvH clone levels.

Germline V gives CDR1 MNHNS, CDR2 SASEGT. With V trimmed by 8 bases and J by 5 bases, 11 bases remained unmatched. The CDR3 runs to 14 residues. Source: PBMCs, taken 98 days after intestinal transplantation. This clonotype originated in a human patient who received an intestinal transplant, so some T cells may come from the graft donor. The gene calls are TRBV6-1 and TRBJ2-7; 8 bases map to TRBD1. CDR3 in DNA: TGTGCCAGCTTAGAGGGACAGGTCTTCAACGAGCAGTACTTC. It specifies CASLEGQVFNEQYF.